This T cell receptor beta chain was observed in a study of cytomegalovirus exposure and HLA in healthy donors. Study-wide findings and caveats: There were fewer than 200 TCR beta chains listed as cytomegalovirus-associated.

This PCR relied on a set of 60 Vbeta primers and 13 Jbeta primers. The protocol was immunoSEQ multiplex PCR, while the TCRdb copy is restricted to in-frame clones and leaves out a portion. The sample yields 150,000 to 200,000 clones, about 79% seen once. Concerning this clone: Its matching antigen is unknown.

CDR1 MNHNY and CDR2 SVGAGI come from the germline V gene (reference sequence). Trimming cost V 8 bases and J 7 bases; bases outside gene matches: 7. This CDR3 has 14 residues. Sequenced input: PBMCs. The chain is built from TRBV6-6 and TRBJ2-1, with 11 bases lining up with TRBD2. This TCR came from a woman in her fifties or sixties in good health and CMV-seropositive. The DNA for the CDR3 is TGTGCCAGCCAGAAGACTAGCGGGGTTAATGAGCAGTTCTTC. Translating gives CASQKTSGVNEQFF.